The 32 T cell receptor beta chains below come from one sample, sequenced in a study of blood T cells in healthy people across ages. A second PCR, run for about 7 to 11 cycles, used a sample-barcoded 5' primer plus a J-beta primer mix. TCRdb re-derived calls from the 5' RACE reads in MiXCR, one entry per CDR3 protein. Among about 1.8 million distinct CDR3 sequences listed, roughly 52% were seen once. Sequencing was performed on blood. These receptor sequences come from a woman in her thirties or forties in good health.

This clonotype showed up just a few times. The chain recombines TRBV24-1 with TRBJ2-7; 7 bases are shared with TRBD1. The CDR3 contains 14 residues. The trim removed 3 bases at V and 2 bases at J, leaving 3 bases unmatched. Germline V gene lookup returns CDR1 KGHDR and CDR2 SFDVKD. The CDR3 coding sequence is TGTGCCACCAGTGATACCCAGGGGGCCTACGAGCAGTACTTC. It codes for CATSDTQGAYEQYF.

The J gene is TRBJ1-2, the V gene TRBV28; D is perhaps TRBD1 (5 bases). The CDR3 consists of 16 residues. V was clipped by 4 bases and J by 5 bases, with 20 bases between them. The germline V gene encodes CDR1 MDHEN and CDR2 SYDVKM. For the CDR3, the DNA is TGTGCCAGCAGTTACCTCCCCGGGGGAGGGAGATATGGCTACACCTTC. This translates into CASSYLPGGGRYGYTF.

V gene TRBV10-3 combines with J gene TRBJ1-2; D uncertain. Germline CDR1 is ENHRY and CDR2 is SYGVKD. V lost 7 bases and J lost 6, with 18 bases in between. This CDR3 is built from 14 residues. CDR3 DNA sequence: TGTGCCATCAATCCGCGCGCCGGGGAAAATGGCTACACCTTC. Translated, it gives CAINPRAGENGYTF.

The V and J genes are TRBV7-9 and TRBJ2-7; D is uncertain. CDR3 length: 14 residues. The V and J ends lost 6 bases and 0 bases respectively, with 12 bases between them. Germline lookup yields CDR1 SEHNR and CDR2 FQNEAQ (reference sequence). The CDR3 nucleotides read TGTGCCAGCAGTCTTGAGACGCCCTCCTACGAGCAGTACTTC. Translation gives CASSLETPSYEQYF.

The rearrangement uses TRBV9 and TRBJ2-1, with unresolved D. Trimming took 1 base from V and 0 from J, leaving 8 bases between them. Germline V gives CDR1 SGDLS, CDR2 YYNGEE. This CDR3 has 15 amino acids. The CDR3 loop reads CASSVMGNSYNEQFF. In DNA, the CDR3 is TGTGCCAGCAGCGTAATGGGTAACTCCTACAATGAGCAGTTCTTC.

The chain couples TRBV4-2 to TRBJ1-5; D unclear. Trimming removed 1 base from V and 1 base from J, with 8 bases in between. This CDR3 has 15 amino acids. CDR1 is LGHNA, CDR2 YNFKEQ, per germline. CDR3 residues: CASSQALDSNQPQHF. The CDR3 nucleotides read TGTGCCAGCAGCCAAGCCTTAGACAGCAATCAGCCCCAGCATTTT.

The chain links TRBV6-6 to TRBJ2-3; D is unresolved. The CDR3 consists of 14 residues. V was shortened by 1 base and J by 1 base, with 6 bases between the two germline ends. Germline V gene sequence: CDR1 MNHNY, CDR2 SVGAGI (reference sequence). CDR3 residues: CASSYLQRTDTQYF. As DNA, the CDR3 is TGTGCCAGCAGTTACTTACAGCGCACAGATACGCAGTATTTT.

The CDR3 nucleotides are TGTGCCAGCAGCCAAGTTGCCCACTCCTATAATTCACCCCTCCACTTT. This encodes CASSQVAHSYNSPLHF. The chain combines TRBV3-1 with TRBJ1-6, with D unclear. The CDR3 spans 16 residues. Germline V CDR1 and CDR2: LGHDT, YNNKEL (reference sequence). V lost 1 base and J 0 bases, leaving 7 bases between the germline ends.

The rearrangement joins TRBV27 to TRBJ1-2; maybe TRBD1 (5 bases). Germline values: CDR1 MNHEY, CDR2 SMNVEV (reference sequence). The CDR3 has 15 amino acids. Trimming pared 3 bases from V and 5 bases from J, leaving 16 bases between. In DNA, the CDR3 is TGTGCCAGCAGTTTCCGGGGCGCCGTAGCTTATGGCTACACCTTC. Protein: CASSFRGAVAYGYTF.

About this clonotype itself: This may stem from a read error, because a much larger clone lies one nucleotide away. The chain couples TRBV28 to TRBJ2-7, with no clear D. From germline, CDR1 is MDHEN and CDR2 SYDVKM. CDR3 length equals 13 residues. CDR3 sequence (DNA): TGTGTCAGCAGTTCCCAGGATTCCTACGAGCAGTACTTC. Translation gives CVSSSQDSYEQYF.

This chain connects TRBV6-2 or TRBV6-3 to TRBJ2-1, with D perhaps TRBD1 or TRBD2 (5 bases each). This CDR3 is built from 13 residues. Germline CDR1 and CDR2: MNHEY and SVGEGT. The V end lost 2 bases, the J end lost 10 bases, and 12 bases lay between the germline ends. The CDR3 DNA is TGTGCCAGCAGTTACCCACCGGGACGGGAGCAGTTCTTC. It specifies CASSYPPGREQFF.

DNA of the CDR3: TGTGCCAGCAGCTTCCGACGGGCAGTGATATCTGGGGCCAACGTCCTGACTTTC. It is translated as CASSFRRAVISGANVLTF. The chain recombines TRBV11-2 with TRBJ2-6; no definite D call. CDR3 size: 18 residues. Germline assignment: CDR1 SGHAT and CDR2 FQNNGV. V dropped 3 bases and J dropped 1 base, with 16 bases sitting between them.

J is TRBJ2-1 and V is TRBV24-1; the D gene is possibly TRBD1 (6 bases). The CDR3 loop spans 14 amino acids. The germline CDR1 and CDR2 sequences are KGHDR and SFDVKD. Trimming removed 6 bases at V and 5 bases at J, with 13 bases between. This chain's CDR3 is CATSLRGTNNEQFF. Here the CDR3 DNA reads TGTGCCACCAGTCTAAGGGGGACCAACAATGAGCAGTTCTTC.

This clonotype has a handful of counts. Since a much larger clone is just one base distant, this may be a read error. The chain uses TRBV11-2 and TRBJ2-7; D unresolved. V was clipped by 0 bases and J by 3 bases, with 6 bases between them. Per the germline V gene, CDR1 is SGHAT and CDR2 is FQNNGV. The CDR3 has 13 residues. CDR3 amino acids: CASSLEQRYEQYF. The DNA of the CDR3 is TGTGCCAGCAGCTTAGAACAGCGCTACGAGCAGTACTTC. The full variable domain, with the rest looked up from reference TRBV11-2 and TRBJ2-7, is EAGVAQSPRYKIIEKRQSVAFWCNPISGHATLYWYQQILGQGPKLLIQFQNNGVVDDSQLPKDRFSAERLKGVDSTLKIQPAKLEDSAVYLCASSLEQRYEQYFGPGTRLTVT.

This clonotype occurred a few times. The CDR3 spells CASGGGLKGVHSYEQYF. The DNA for the CDR3 is TGTGCCAGCGGGGGGGGATTGAAAGGGGTGCATTCCTACGAGCAGTACTTC. The V call is TRBV7-2, the J call TRBJ2-7; 7 bases map to TRBD2. With V trimmed by 8 bases and J by 1 base, 17 bases remained unmatched. Germline loops: CDR1 SGHTA, CDR2 FQGNSA. The CDR3 totals 17 residues.

V and J are TRBV15 and TRBJ2-1; D gene uncertain. The V end lost 3 bases, the J end lost 5 bases, and 20 bases lay between the germline ends. The germline gives CDR1 LNHNV, CDR2 YYDKDF (reference sequence). The CDR3 is 17 residues long. The CDR3 loop reads CATSRAVGKGSHNEQFF. For the CDR3, the DNA is TGTGCCACCAGCAGGGCAGTGGGGAAAGGTAGTCACAATGAGCAGTTCTTC. Using reference TRBV15 and TRBJ2-1 for the parts outside the CDR3, the full variable domain is DAMVIQNPRYQVTQFGKPVTLSCSQTLNHNVMYWYQQKSSQAPKLLFHYYDKDFNNEADTPDNFQSRRPNTSFCFLDIRSPGLGDTAMYLCATSRAVGKGSHNEQFFGPGTRLTVL.

This sequence joins TRBV7-2 and TRBJ2-4, with 8 bases that match TRBD2. The CDR3 spans 18 residues. Germline V gene sequence: CDR1 SGHTA, CDR2 FQGNSA. Losses at the gene ends were 4 bases for V and 3 bases for J; bases not matched to a gene: 14. The CDR3, as DNA: TGTGCCAGCAGCTCCTCGCGGGGGGCCACAGCCCTCAAAAACATTCAGTACTTC. Amino acids: CASSSSRGATALKNIQYF.

This sequence joins TRBV5-6 and TRBJ2-1; weak D call: TRBD2 (5 bases). Germline CDR1 and CDR2: SGHDT and YYEEEE. The V end lost 2 bases, the J end lost 9 bases, and 12 bases lay between the germline ends. The CDR3 loop spans 13 amino acids. CDR3 DNA: TGTGCCAGCAGCTTAACCGGGAACCGTGAGCAGTTCTTC. This sequence encodes CASSLTGNREQFF. The full variable domain, in which reference TRBV5-6 and TRBJ2-1 provide the parts outside the CDR3, is DAGVTQSPTHLIKTRGQQVTLRCSPKSGHDTVSWYQQALGQGPQFIFQYYEEEERQRGNFPDRFSGHQFPNYSSELNVNALLLGDSALYLCASSLTGNREQFFGPGTRLTVL.

This clonotype turned up a few times. J is TRBJ2-1 and V is TRBV29-1; TRBD2 matches 8 bases. The CDR3 sequence is 14 residues long. The trim removed 4 bases at V and 3 bases at J, leaving 5 bases unmatched. Germline CDR1 reads SQVTM; CDR2 reads ANQGSEA. Here the CDR3 reads CSVGLARNYNEQFF. CDR3 DNA sequence: TGCAGCGTTGGACTAGCGAGGAACTACAATGAGCAGTTCTTC.

This clonotype was detected only a few times. The gene calls are TRBV6-5 and TRBJ2-1; tentatively, D is TRBD1 or TRBD2 (5 bases each). The CDR3 totals 15 residues. Germline CDR1 and CDR2: MNHEY and SVGAGI. Trimming shortened V by 2 bases and J by 4 bases, and 12 bases separated the two germline ends. In DNA, the CDR3 is TGTGCCAGCAGTTACGCAGGGACCCTGTACAATGAGCAGTTCTTC. As protein: CASSYAGTLYNEQFF.

The genes are TRBV9 and TRBJ2-1; 7 nucleotides align to TRBD2. Losses at the gene ends were 7 bases for V and 9 bases for J; bases not matched to a gene: 10. In germline, CDR1 is SGDLS, CDR2 YYNGEE. CDR3 size: 13 residues. The CDR3 coding sequence is TGTGCCAGCTCCACAGGACTAGGGGTTGAGCAGTTCTTC. Translation gives CASSTGLGVEQFF.

In this sample, this clonotype turned up a few times. This chain uses TRBV6-5 with TRBJ2-5; D unclear. Germline V CDR1 and CDR2: MNHEY, SVGAGI. The CDR3 has 18 residues. V was pared by 3 bases and J by 2 bases, with 22 bases between. DNA of the CDR3: TGTGCCAGCAGTTATGTAGCCCCTACGGCGAAGGGACAAGAGACCCAGTACTTC. Amino acids: CASSYVAPTAKGQETQYF.

The rearrangement links TRBV5-1 to TRBJ1-1, with 7 bases aligning to TRBD1. V dropped 2 bases and J dropped 5; count of bases not matched to a gene: 9. The CDR3 is 15 residues long. Germline assignment: CDR1 SGHRS and CDR2 YFSETQ. The CDR3 DNA follows: TGCGCCAGCAGCTTAATTGACAGGGTAGTAACTGAAGCTTTCTTT. It specifies CASSLIDRVVTEAFF.

This chain connects TRBV14 to TRBJ2-7, with D possibly TRBD2 on 6 matching bases. This CDR3 has 14 amino acids. The germline V and J ends were trimmed by 0 bases and 7 bases, with 13 bases remaining between them. In germline, CDR1 is SGHDN, CDR2 FVKESK. CDR3 DNA: TGTGCCAGCAGCCAAGAGGGGGGATTCGGAGAGCAGTACTTC. Encoded protein: CASSQEGGFGEQYF.

The CDR3 spells CSASKRVGGVVADTQYF. The CDR3 coding sequence is TGCAGTGCTAGTAAAAGGGTCGGGGGAGTCGTAGCAGATACGCAGTATTTT. The genes are TRBV20-1 and TRBJ2-3; D perhaps matches TRBD2 (6 bases). This CDR3 is 17 amino acids long. Germline-derived CDR1 and CDR2 are DFQATT and SNEGSKA (reference sequence). The ends were cut back, 3 bases at V and 4 bases at J, with 23 bases in the middle.

V is TRBV11-1 and J is TRBJ1-1; D uncertain. The ends were cut back, 3 bases at V and 3 bases at J, with 11 bases in the middle. The germline gives CDR1 SGHAT, CDR2 FQDESV (reference sequence). The CDR3 length is 14 residues. CDR3 DNA sequence: TGTGCCAGCAGCTTTTACCTCCGCGACACTGAAGCTTTCTTT. Residues: CASSFYLRDTEAFF. The full variable domain, with the rest looked up from reference TRBV11-1 and TRBJ1-1, is EAEVAQSPRYKITEKSQAVAFWCDPISGHATLYWYRQILGQGPELLVQFQDESVVDDSQLPKDRFSAERLKGVDSTLKIQPAELGDSAMYLCASSFYLRDTEAFFGQGTRLTVV.

This clonotype appeared a single time. V is TRBV12-3 or TRBV12-4 and J is TRBJ2-7; the match to TRBD2 covers 7 bases. This CDR3 has 18 residues. After removal of 1 base from V and 4 bases from J, the junction contained 16 bases not matched to a gene. In DNA form, the CDR3 reads TGTGCCAGCAGTTTAGGAGGTTTAGCGGGTGCGCCAGGGTACGAGCAGTACTTC. Protein: CASSLGGLAGAPGYEQYF.

The chain joins TRBV21-1 to TRBJ2-7. TRBV21-1 is reported as a pseudogene. This CDR3 has 15 amino acids. This chain's CDR3 is CASSKVGADLYEQYF. The DNA for the CDR3 is TGTGCCAGCAGCAAAGTCGGAGCAGACCTCTACGAGCAGTACTTC.

This chain connects TRBV4-1 to TRBJ1-2; TRBD1 is a possible D gene (5 bases). The CDR3 covers 15 residues. The germline V and J ends were trimmed by 2 bases and 5 bases, with 15 bases remaining between them. Looked up from germline, CDR1 is MGHRA and CDR2 is YSYEKL. The CDR3 DNA reads as TGCGCCAGCAGCCAAAAACCCGGGACGGCGTATGGCTACACCTTC. This encodes CASSQKPGTAYGYTF.

This clonotype was observed a few times. The CDR3 DNA is TGTGCCATCAGTGAGTCTGGATTTTCAGGGCTCGGCTACGAGCAGTACTTC. Its translation is CAISESGFSGLGYEQYF. V gene TRBV10-3 combines with J gene TRBJ2-7; a possible D gene is TRBD1 (5 bases). V was cut by 0 bases and J by 3 bases, with 18 bases left in between. Germline CDR1 is ENHRY and CDR2 is SYGVKD. CDR3 length equals 17 residues.

CDR3 bases: TGTGCCAGCAGCGCGGACGGTGAACTTTACAATGAGCAGTTCTTC. It codes for CASSADGELYNEQFF. J is TRBJ2-1 and V is TRBV7-2; D unresolved. The V gene lost 5 bases and the J gene lost 4 bases, with 15 bases spanning the gap. Germline V gives CDR1 SGHTA, CDR2 FQGNSA. The CDR3 consists of 15 residues. The whole variable domain, remainder taken from reference TRBV7-2 and TRBJ2-1, is GAGVSQSPSNKVTEKGKDVELRCDPISGHTALYWYRQSLGQGLEFLIYFQGNSAPDKSGLPSDRFSAERTGGSVSTLTIQRTQQEDSAVYLCASSADGELYNEQFFGPGTRLTVL.

V and J are TRBV5-6 and TRBJ2-3; D may match TRBD1 or TRBD2 (5 bases each). The germline gives CDR1 SGHDT, CDR2 YYEEEE. Trimming removed 0 bases at V and 7 bases at J, with 21 bases between. This CDR3 region has 17 residues. Here the CDR3 DNA reads TGTGCCAGCAGCTTGGAGGTGGGGGTAGGCAGTAGGAATACGCAGTATTTT. As protein: CASSLEVGVGSRNTQYF.